This entry lists 20 T cell receptor beta chains sequenced from one sample in a study of blood T cell repertoires in COVID-19. The table came from immunoSEQ multiplex PCR; TCRdb's copy has only in-frame clones and leaves some out. The table has some 81,000 clones, more than 90% seen once. The specimen was peripheral blood. These receptors all come from a human donor with active COVID-19. The donor label of this sample is uncertain.

CDR3 amino acids: CAISGTSDSTDTQYF. For the CDR3, the DNA is TGTGCCATCAGTGGGACTAGCGATAGCACAGATACGCAGTATTTT. The chain has TRBV10-3 and TRBJ2-3; TRBD2 aligns across 9 bases. Per germline, CDR1 ENHRY and CDR2 SYGVKD. After removal of 4 bases from V and 0 bases from J, the junction contained 2 bases not matched to a gene. The CDR3 extends over 15 amino acids.

The J gene is TRBJ2-3, the V gene TRBV7-9; possibly TRBD2 for D (5 bases). Germline V gene sequence: CDR1 SEHNR, CDR2 FQNEAQ (reference sequence). CDR3 length equals 14 residues. Trimming cost V 0 bases and J 6 bases, with 10 bases left between them. The CDR3 DNA reads as TGTGCCAGCAGCTTAGCGGGGAGCTTGGATACGCAGTATTTT. It specifies CASSLAGSLDTQYF. The full variable domain, completed using reference TRBV7-9 and TRBJ2-3, is DTGVSQNPRHKITKRGQNVTFRCDPISEHNRLYWYRQTLGQGPEFLTYFQNEAQLEKSRLLSDRFSAERPKGSFSTLEIQRTEQGDSAMYLCASSLAGSLDTQYFGPGTRLTVL.

The chain has TRBV10-1 and TRBJ2-5, with TRBD1 matching over 8 bases. The length of the CDR3 is 14 residues. Per the germline V gene, CDR1 is WNHNN and CDR2 is SYGVQD (reference sequence). V lost 2 bases, J lost 5 bases, and 4 bases stayed unmatched. CDR3 loop: CASSEAGGQETQYF. The CDR3 nucleotides are TGCGCCAGCAGTGAGGCAGGGGGCCAGGAGACCCAGTACTTC.

The V gene is TRBV7-6, the J gene TRBJ2-3, with a possible D match to TRBD2 (6 bases). The germline V gene has CDR1 SGHVS and CDR2 FNYEAQ. The ends were cut back, 2 bases at V and 1 base at J, with 13 bases in the middle. The CDR3 length is 16 residues. In DNA form, the CDR3 reads TGTGCCAGCAGCTTATTGGGGGGATTGGGCACAGATACGCAGTATTTT. It is translated as CASSLLGGLGTDTQYF.

J is TRBJ2-7 and V is TRBV4-3, with D maybe TRBD2 (7 bases). Trimming removed 0 bases from V and 3 bases from J, with 9 bases in between. Germline V gene data show CDR1 as LGHNA and CDR2 as YSLEER. This CDR3 is 14 amino acids long. The CDR3 DNA is TGCGCCAGCAGCCAAGAGCGGGGGCGCTACGAGCAGTACTTC. Its translation is CASSQERGRYEQYF.

This clone was counted once. The V call is TRBV28, the J call TRBJ2-7, with 9 bases identical to TRBD2. This CDR3 comprises 15 residues. Looked up from germline, CDR1 is MDHEN and CDR2 is SYDVKM. The V segment lost 3 bases and the J segment 4 bases; nucleotides outside the gene matches: 7. The DNA for the CDR3 is TGTGCCAGCAGTTTGAGTAGCGGGAGTTGGTACGAGCAGTACTTC. This encodes CASSLSSGSWYEQYF.

The chain joins TRBV5-5 to TRBJ2-3, with 8 nucleotides matching TRBD1. CDR3 length equals 16 residues. From germline, CDR1 is SGHKS and CDR2 YYEKEE (reference sequence). V dropped 3 bases and J dropped 1; count of bases not matched to a gene: 7. CDR3 sequence (DNA): TGTGCCAGCAGCTCGATAAGGGACAGGCGCACAGATACGCAGTATTTT. Residues: CASSSIRDRRTDTQYF.

V is TRBV7-8 and J is TRBJ2-7; 10 nucleotides agree with TRBD1. The V gene end was trimmed by 3 bases and the J gene end by 2 bases; junction bases not matched to a gene: 7. There are 16 residues in the CDR3. The germline V gene encodes CDR1 SGHVS and CDR2 FQNEAQ. DNA of the CDR3: TGTGCCAGCAGCTTTAGGACAGGGACAGGGGCCTACGAGCAGTACTTC. Translating it yields CASSFRTGTGAYEQYF.

The genes are TRBV15 and TRBJ2-5; maybe TRBD2 (7 bases). CDR1 is LNHNV and CDR2 is YYDKDF in the germline V gene (reference sequence). The V end was cut by 3 bases, the J end by 1 base, with 9 bases between. The CDR3 sequence is 14 residues long. The CDR3 sequence is CATSRGGAQETQYF. CDR3 coding DNA: TGTGCCACCAGCAGGGGGGGGGCCCAAGAGACCCAGTACTTC.

The chain uses TRBV6-5 and TRBJ2-7; D perhaps matches TRBD1 (7 bases). CDR3 length: 14 residues. The germline V and J ends were trimmed by 4 bases and 7 bases, with 17 bases remaining between them. Germline V lookup: CDR1 MNHEY, CDR2 SVGAGI. The CDR3 nucleotides read TGTGCCAGCAGTTCAGACAGGGCCCGGGGGGAGCAGTACTTC. Translated, it gives CASSSDRARGEQYF.

The rearrangement joins TRBV29-1 to TRBJ1-5; 10 bases fit TRBD1. The trim removed 4 bases at V and 7 bases at J, leaving 1 base unmatched. Per the germline V gene, CDR1 is SQVTM and CDR2 is ANQGSEA. This CDR3 comprises 12 residues. The CDR3 spells CSVGTGGQPQHF. The CDR3 nucleotides are TGCAGCGTTGGGACAGGGGGGCAGCCCCAGCATTTT.

The V and J genes are TRBV21-1 and TRBJ1-4; TRBD1, the table's D call, lacks a check against the DNA. TRBV21-1 is tagged as a pseudogene. There are 17 residues in the CDR3. The CDR3 reads CASSKPRRISTNEKLFF. The CDR3 nucleotides read TGTGCCAGCAGCAAACCTCGCAGGATTTCAACTAATGAAAAACTGTTTTTT.

V gene TRBV27 combines with J gene TRBJ2-1; 8 bases are shared with TRBD2. The CDR3 totals 14 residues. Germline V gene lookup returns CDR1 MNHEY and CDR2 SMNVEV (reference sequence). V was pared by 2 bases and J by 4 bases, with 1 base of the junction left unmatched. The DNA for the CDR3 is TGTGCCAGCAGTTTAACGGGGGGGTACAATGAGCAGTTCTTC. This codes for CASSLTGGYNEQFF.

The J gene is TRBJ2-3, the V gene TRBV7-2, with 9 bases that match TRBD2. The CDR3 runs to 14 residues. Germline V gene data show CDR1 as SGHTA and CDR2 as FQGNSA. After removal of 4 bases from V and 6 bases from J, the junction contained 5 bases not matched to a gene. The CDR3 reads CASSSGLALDTQYF. The CDR3 DNA reads as TGTGCCAGCAGCTCGGGACTAGCCTTGGATACGCAGTATTTT.

The chain couples TRBV27 to TRBJ2-7, with a tentative D call TRBD2 (6 bases). The germline V and J ends were trimmed by 6 bases and 0 bases, with 12 bases remaining between them. The CDR3 length is 14 residues. In germline, CDR1 is MNHEY, CDR2 SMNVEV (reference sequence). The CDR3 loop reads CASRVTRSSYEQYF. CDR3 nucleotide sequence: TGTGCCAGCAGGGTGACTAGGAGCTCCTACGAGCAGTACTTC.

This clone was detected once. V is TRBV7-2 and J is TRBJ1-1, with 10 bases fitting TRBD1. This CDR3 spans 16 amino acids. J gave up 6 bases and V 1 base, and 8 bases lay outside the gene matches. Germline CDR1 is SGHTA and CDR2 is FQGNSA. The CDR3 bases are TGTGCCAGCAGCTTAGGACTAAGACAGGGGGCCGCTGAAGCTTTCTTT. Amino acids: CASSLGLRQGAAEAFF.

A single count supports this clone. The chain combines TRBV20-1 with TRBJ1-5, with a weak D call TRBD1 (5 bases). CDR3 length equals 11 residues. Deletions cut 3 bases from V and 6 bases from J, with 6 bases between. Germline CDR1 and CDR2: DFQATT and SNEGSKA (reference sequence). The DNA for the CDR3 is TGCAGTGCTAGCGGGGGTCAGCCCCAGCATTTT. This codes for CSASGGQPQHF.

The V gene is TRBV27, the J gene TRBJ2-3, with 14 bases matching TRBD2. This CDR3 contains 15 residues. Per germline, CDR1 MNHEY and CDR2 SMNVEV (reference sequence). Unmatched junction bases numbered 8, after V lost 3 bases and J lost 12 bases. The CDR3 DNA sequence: TGTGCCAGCAGTTTTTCCGGGACTAGCGGGAGTAGACAGTATTTT. Translation gives CASSFSGTSGSRQYF.

This chain links TRBV10-3 with TRBJ2-2; no clear D. V was cut by 3 bases and J by 5 bases, with 13 bases left in between. The CDR3 contains 15 residues. Germline V gene sequence: CDR1 ENHRY, CDR2 SYGVKD. This CDR3 reads CAISEVLDSTGELFF. CDR3 in DNA: TGTGCCATCAGTGAAGTCCTAGATTCTACCGGGGAGCTGTTTTTT.

This rearrangement joins TRBV7-9 to TRBJ2-3, with D possibly TRBD2 on 5 matching bases. This CDR3 has 12 amino acids. Trimming removed 4 bases at V and 8 bases at J, with 10 bases between. The germline CDR1 and CDR2 sequences are SEHNR and FQNEAQ (reference sequence). The CDR3 here is CASSSLGGTQYF. The CDR3 bases are TGTGCCAGCAGCTCCCTAGGAGGTACGCAGTATTTT.